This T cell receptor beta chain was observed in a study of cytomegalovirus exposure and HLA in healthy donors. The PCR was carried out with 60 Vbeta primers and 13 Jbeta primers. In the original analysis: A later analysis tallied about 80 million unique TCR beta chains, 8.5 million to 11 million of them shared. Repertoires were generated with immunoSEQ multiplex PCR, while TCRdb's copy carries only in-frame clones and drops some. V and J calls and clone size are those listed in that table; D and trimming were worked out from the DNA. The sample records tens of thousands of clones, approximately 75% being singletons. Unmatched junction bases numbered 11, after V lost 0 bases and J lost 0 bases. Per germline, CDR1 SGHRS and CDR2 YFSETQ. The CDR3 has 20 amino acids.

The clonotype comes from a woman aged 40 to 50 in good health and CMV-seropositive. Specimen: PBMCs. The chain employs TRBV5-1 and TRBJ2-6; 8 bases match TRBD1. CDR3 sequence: CASSLESQGALRSGANVLTF. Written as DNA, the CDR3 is TGCGCCAGCAGCTTGGAATCCCAGGGGGCTCTACGCTCTGGGGCCAACGTCCTGACTTTC.